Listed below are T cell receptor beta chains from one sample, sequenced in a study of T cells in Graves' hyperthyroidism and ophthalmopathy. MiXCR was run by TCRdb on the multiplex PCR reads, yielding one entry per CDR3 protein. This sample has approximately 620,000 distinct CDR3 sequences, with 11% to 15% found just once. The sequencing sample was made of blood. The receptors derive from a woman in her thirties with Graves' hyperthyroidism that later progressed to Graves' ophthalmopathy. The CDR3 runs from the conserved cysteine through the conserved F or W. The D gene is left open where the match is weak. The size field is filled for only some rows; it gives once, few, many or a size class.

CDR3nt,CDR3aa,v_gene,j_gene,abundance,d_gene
TGTGCCAGCAGTTTTGCTTTTTGGGACGATAATTCACCCCTCCACTTT,CASSFAFWDDNSPLHF,TRBV12-3/TRBV12-4,TRBJ1-6,many,.
TGTGCCAGTACCCTCCTGGGGACAGGGGGTAATGAGCAGTTCTTC,CASTLLGTGGNEQFF,TRBV19,TRBJ2-1,many,TRBD1
TGTGCCAGCAGCCAAGATGCGGGACCACGATCCTACGAGCAGTACTTC,CASSQDAGPRSYEQYF,TRBV3-1,TRBJ2-7,.,.
TGTGCCAGCAGCGAGGGACAGGGTGAAGAGACCCAGTACTTC,CASSEGQGEETQYF,TRBV7-9,TRBJ2-5,many,TRBD1
TGTGCCAGCAGTACCGGGACTAGCATTCAGGGGCCATATGAGCAGTTCTTC,CASSTGTSIQGPYEQFF,TRBV12-3/TRBV12-4,TRBJ2-1,many,TRBD2
TGCAGTGCTAGAGATCCATCTAGCGGAATCTCCTACAATGAGCAGTTCTTC,CSARDPSSGISYNEQFF,TRBV20-1,TRBJ2-1,many,TRBD2
TGTGCTAGTGCCCTGGTGGTAGGGCAAAACATTCAGTACTTC,CASALVVGQNIQYF,TRBV12-5,TRBJ2-4,many,.
TGTGCCAGCCTTGACATGGAGGGATCCACCGGGGAGCTGTTTTTT,CASLDMEGSTGELFF,TRBV25-1,TRBJ2-2,.,.
TGTGCCAGCAGTCGTAAATGGATAGCGGGATCAAACACCGGGGAGCTGTTTTTT,CASSRKWIAGSNTGELFF,TRBV28,TRBJ2-2,.,TRBD2
TGTGCCTGGGGGGGAAGAAATCAGCCCCAGCATTTT,CAWGGRNQPQHF,TRBV30,TRBJ1-5,few,.
TGTGCCAGCAGTTACACGACACTAGCGGCGGATTACAATGAGCAGTTCTTC,CASSYTTLAADYNEQFF,TRBV6-2/TRBV6-3,TRBJ2-1,many,TRBD2
TGCAGCGTTGCAGACGGGTTGAGCCCCCAGCATTTT,CSVADGLSPQHF,TRBV29-1,TRBJ1-5,.,.
TGCAGCGTTGTCCCCAGGGTAAGGGGCTACACCTTC,CSVVPRVRGYTF,TRBV29-1,TRBJ1-2,few,.
TGTGCCAGCAGTTCCCGGGGACAGGGTGTCACTGAAGCTTTCTTT,CASSSRGQGVTEAFF,TRBV27,TRBJ1-1,many,TRBD1
TGTGCCACCGGGGGACAGGGCAACAATGAGCAGTTCTTC,CATGGQGNNEQFF,TRBV10-3,TRBJ2-1,many,TRBD1
TGTGCCACCAGTGCCCGCCGGACTGCCCCGGAGCAGTACTTC,CATSARRTAPEQYF,TRBV24-1,TRBJ2-7,few,.
TGTGCCAGCAGCCAAGCGGCGGGAACCACAGATACGCAGTATTTT,CASSQAAGTTDTQYF,TRBV3-1,TRBJ2-3,many,.
TGTGCCAGCAGCCATGAAACAGGGTCGATGGGGACTGATACGCAGTATTTT,CASSHETGSMGTDTQYF,TRBV3-1,TRBJ2-3,many,.
TGTGCCAGCAGCGGAGGTCCGGGTCGGGACACTGAAGCTTTCTTT,CASSGGPGRDTEAFF,TRBV2,TRBJ1-1,many,.
TGCAGTGCGCCTCCTGAAGGGGACAGGGCTTATGGCTACACCTTC,CSAPPEGDRAYGYTF,TRBV20-1,TRBJ1-2,many,TRBD1
TGCGCCAGCAGCTTCAAGGGTAAAGCCGAGCAGTACTTC,CASSFKGKAEQYF,TRBV5-1,TRBJ2-7,.,.
TGTGCCAGCAGCGGAGGACAGATTAATGAAAAACTGTTTTTT,CASSGGQINEKLFF,TRBV5-8,TRBJ1-4,.,.
TGTGCCAGCTGGGGGCGGGAGTATTCCTACGAGCAGTACTTC,CASWGREYSYEQYF,TRBV6-2/TRBV6-3,TRBJ2-7,many,.
TGTGCCAGCAGCTTAGAAAACCAGGGGAACACTGAAGCTTTCTTT,CASSLENQGNTEAFF,TRBV7-9,TRBJ1-1,.,.
TGTGCCAGCAGTTTCAAGGTTAGCAATCAGCCCCAGCATTTT,CASSFKVSNQPQHF,TRBV12-3/TRBV12-4,TRBJ1-5,many,.
TGTGCCAGCAGTAACATGGGACAGGGGTACAATGAGCAGTTCTTC,CASSNMGQGYNEQFF,TRBV12-3/TRBV12-4,TRBJ2-1,many,TRBD1
TGTGCCAGCAGCTCTAACGCCCAGGGGCGGACCCAGTACTTC,CASSSNAQGRTQYF,TRBV7-9,TRBJ2-5,few,.
TGCAGTGCTAGTATTGCGGACACCGGGGGCTACACCTTC,CSASIADTGGYTF,TRBV20-1,TRBJ1-2,few,.
TGTGCCAGCAGTCGTCGGGGTTCTGGAAACACCATATATTTT,CASSRRGSGNTIYF,TRBV12-3/TRBV12-4,TRBJ1-3,many,.
TGTGCCAGCAGTGACTCAGTTACGGACAGTAAAGCTTTCTTT,CASSDSVTDSKAFF,TRBV6-1,TRBJ1-1,few,.
TGCGCCAGCAGCTTGGAAGCAGGGGATGGAAACACCATATATTTT,CASSLEAGDGNTIYF,TRBV5-1,TRBJ1-3,few,.
TGCAGTGCGGGAGTGAACACTGAAGCTTTCTTT,CSAGVNTEAFF,TRBV20-1,TRBJ1-1,many,.
TGTGCCAGTAGTATGATGGGGACGGGCAATCAGCCCCAGCATTTT,CASSMMGTGNQPQHF,TRBV19,TRBJ1-5,.,.
TGTGCCAGCAGTCCCGAGGGGGTCTACTATGGCTACACCTTC,CASSPEGVYYGYTF,TRBV12-3/TRBV12-4,TRBJ1-2,many,.
TGTGCCAGCAGCCATGGGTCGGATGATAGCACAGATACGCAGTATTTT,CASSHGSDDSTDTQYF,TRBV3-1,TRBJ2-3,many,.